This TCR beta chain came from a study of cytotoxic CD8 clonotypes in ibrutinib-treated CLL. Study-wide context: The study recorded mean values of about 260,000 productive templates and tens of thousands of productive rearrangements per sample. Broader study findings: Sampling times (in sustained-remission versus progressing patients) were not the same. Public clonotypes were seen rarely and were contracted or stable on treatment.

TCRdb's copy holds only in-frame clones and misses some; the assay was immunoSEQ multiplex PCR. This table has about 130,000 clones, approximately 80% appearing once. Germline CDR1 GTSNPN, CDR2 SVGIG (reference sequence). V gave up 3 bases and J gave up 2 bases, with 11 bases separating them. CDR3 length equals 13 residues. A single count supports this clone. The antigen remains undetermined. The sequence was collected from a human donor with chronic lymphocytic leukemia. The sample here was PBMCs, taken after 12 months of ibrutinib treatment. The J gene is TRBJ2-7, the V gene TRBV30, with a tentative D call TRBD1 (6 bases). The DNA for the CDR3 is TGTGCCTGGAGGGGGGACATCACCTACGAGCAGTACTTC. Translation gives CAWRGDITYEQYF.